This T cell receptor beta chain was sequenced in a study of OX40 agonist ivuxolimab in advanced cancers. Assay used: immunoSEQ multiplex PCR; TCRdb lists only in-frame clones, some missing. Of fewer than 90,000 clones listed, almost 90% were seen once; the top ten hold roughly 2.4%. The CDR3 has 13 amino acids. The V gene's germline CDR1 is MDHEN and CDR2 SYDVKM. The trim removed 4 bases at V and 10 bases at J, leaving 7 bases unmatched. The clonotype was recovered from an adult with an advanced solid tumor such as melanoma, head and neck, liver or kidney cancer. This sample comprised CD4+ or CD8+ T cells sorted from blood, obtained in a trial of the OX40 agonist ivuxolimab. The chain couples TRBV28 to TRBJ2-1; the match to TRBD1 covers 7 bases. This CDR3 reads CASSSYRGGEQFF. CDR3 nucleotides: TGTGCCAGCAGTTCTTACAGGGGTGGGGAGCAGTTCTTC.